This entry lists 31 T cell receptor beta chains sequenced from one sample in a study of cytomegalovirus exposure and HLA in healthy donors. Researchers ran the PCR with 60 Vbeta and 13 Jbeta primers. The protocol was immunoSEQ multiplex PCR, while the TCRdb copy is restricted to in-frame clones and leaves out a portion. In the table there are fewer than 150,000 clones, 73% of which are singletons. The sample comprised PBMCs. The source is a human donor in good health.

In its sample, this clone was seen once. The rearrangement links TRBV11-2 to TRBJ1-4, with no clear D. V was trimmed by 2 bases and J by 6 bases, leaving 7 bases between them. CDR1 and CDR2 from the germline V gene are SGHAT and FQNNGV. CDR3 length equals 13 residues. CDR3 amino acids: CASSLNRDEKLFF. The CDR3 nucleotides read TGTGCCAGCAGCTTAAATCGTGATGAAAAACTGTTTTTT.

This clone was counted only a few times. The chain has TRBV2 and TRBJ1-3, with a weak D call TRBD1 (6 bases). The CDR3 loop spans 15 amino acids. V lost 3 bases and J 5 bases, leaving 14 bases between the germline ends. Germline V gives CDR1 SNHLY, CDR2 FYNNEI. CDR3 coding DNA: TGTGCCAGCAGTGACTCTCGGGACACAAGAAACACCATATATTTT. Its protein is CASSDSRDTRNTIYF.

This chain uses TRBV30 with TRBJ2-2; D unresolved. Germline CDR1 GTSNPN, CDR2 SVGIG (reference sequence). The V end was cut by 1 base, the J end by 7 bases, with 10 bases between. This CDR3 has 13 residues. The CDR3 here is CAWSEIDLGELFF. For the CDR3, the DNA is TGTGCCTGGAGTGAAATAGATCTCGGGGAGCTGTTTTTT.

A few counts support this clone. The V and J genes are TRBV5-4 and TRBJ1-1; D uncertain. V lost 1 base, J lost 5 bases, and 21 bases lay in between. The CDR3 covers 17 residues. CDR1 and CDR2 (germline): SGHNT, YYREEE (reference sequence). The CDR3, as DNA: TGTGCCAGCAGCTTGAGGTATGGACCCGGGATGGGAACTGAAGCTTTCTTT. Translation: CASSLRYGPGMGTEAFF.

This clone has a handful of counts. The chain recombines TRBV6-4 with TRBJ2-1; 8 positions agree with TRBD2. CDR1 MRHNA and CDR2 SNTAGT come from the germline V gene. The length of the CDR3 is 16 residues. The ends lost 0 bases at V and 8 bases at J; junction bases unmatched: 9. The CDR3 reads CASSDSGTSGGDEQFF. The CDR3 region has the DNA TGTGCCAGCAGTGACTCGGGTACTAGCGGAGGGGATGAGCAGTTCTTC.

In this sample, this clone turned up a few times. The chain carries TRBV5-4 and TRBJ2-5; maybe TRBD1 (5 bases). The CDR3 has 11 amino acids. CDR1 and CDR2 (germline): SGHNT, YYREEE (reference sequence). The V and J ends lost 4 bases and 4 bases respectively, with 5 bases between them. CDR3 DNA: TGTGCCAGCAGCCAGGGAGAGACCCAGTACTTC. It specifies CASSQGETQYF.

The chain couples TRBV30 to TRBJ2-7; TRBD1 is a possible D gene (6 bases). V was shortened by 1 base and J by 1 base, with 11 bases between the two germline ends. The CDR3 length is 14 residues. Germline CDR1 and CDR2: GTSNPN and SVGIG (reference sequence). The CDR3 sequence is CAWSEGTFSYEQYF. The DNA for the CDR3 is TGTGCCTGGAGTGAGGGGACATTTTCCTACGAGCAGTACTTC.

The rearrangement uses TRBV29-1 and TRBJ2-5, with a tentative D call TRBD1 (6 bases). V shed 0 bases and J shed 3 bases, with 11 bases lying between them. Germline values: CDR1 SQVTM, CDR2 ANQGSEA. This CDR3 is 14 amino acids long. In DNA form, the CDR3 reads TGCAGCGTTGAAGAATGGGACAACGAAGAGACCCAGTACTTC. Its translation: CSVEEWDNEETQYF.

Only one count was recorded for this clone. The V call is TRBV19, the J call TRBJ1-6, with a possible D match to TRBD1 (5 bases). The germline gives CDR1 LNHDA, CDR2 SQIVND (reference sequence). The CDR3 loop spans 15 amino acids. Trimming took 6 bases from V and 7 from J, leaving 16 bases between them. Here the CDR3 DNA reads TGTGCCAGTAGGAGCGGGGCCCGATCGAATTCACCCCTCCACTTT. It encodes CASRSGARSNSPLHF.

The rearrangement joins TRBV10-1 to TRBJ2-1; D might be TRBD1 (6 bases). Germline lookup yields CDR1 WNHNN and CDR2 SYGVQD (reference sequence). The CDR3 is 15 amino acids. V gave up 3 bases and J gave up 6 bases, with 15 bases separating them. The CDR3 coding sequence is TGCGCCAGCAGTGAAAGGACAGTGGATGTCAATGAGCAGTTCTTC. Translation gives CASSERTVDVNEQFF.

The chain carries TRBV13 and TRBJ2-4, with D possibly TRBD1 on 6 matching bases. The V end was cut by 4 bases, the J end by 0 bases, with 16 bases between. The CDR3 length is 17 residues. In germline, CDR1 is PRHDT, CDR2 FYEKMQ (reference sequence). The CDR3 loop reads CASSSTIGGLAKNIQYF. CDR3 nucleotides: TGTGCCAGCAGCTCTACCATAGGGGGATTAGCCAAAAACATTCAGTACTTC. Filled out from reference TRBV13 and TRBJ2-4, the complete variable domain reads AAGVIQSPRHLIKEKRETATLKCYPIPRHDTVYWYQQGPGQDPQFLISFYEKMQSDKGSIPDRFSAQQFSDYHSELNMSSLELGDSALYFCASSSTIGGLAKNIQYFGAGTRLSVL.

The chain recombines TRBV11-2 with TRBJ2-6; perhaps TRBD1 as D (6 bases). The CDR3 covers 16 residues. Germline V lookup: CDR1 SGHAT, CDR2 FQNNGV. Trimming removed 6 bases from V and 1 base from J, with 13 bases in between. CDR3 nucleotide sequence: TGTGCCAGCAGGGGCGCCACAGGGTCTGGGGCCAACGTCCTGACTTTC. Translation: CASRGATGSGANVLTF.

J is TRBJ1-2 and V is TRBV5-4, with D possibly TRBD1 on 5 matching bases. V was pared by 5 bases and J by 7 bases, with 12 bases between. Germline CDR1 and CDR2: SGHNT and YYREEE (reference sequence). The CDR3 is 12 amino acids. The CDR3 is CASSSGTLGYTF. In DNA form, the CDR3 reads TGTGCCAGCAGTTCCGGGACTCTTGGCTACACCTTC.

This clone occurred a few times. The J gene is TRBJ2-1, the V gene TRBV27, with TRBD1 identical over 12 bases. CDR1 is MNHEY and CDR2 is SMNVEV in the germline V gene (reference sequence). With V trimmed by 8 bases and J by 9 bases, 14 bases remained unmatched. This CDR3 has 16 residues. This CDR3 is CASAPGRDRGRSEQFF. In DNA form, the CDR3 reads TGTGCCAGCGCCCCCGGTCGGGACAGGGGGCGTAGTGAGCAGTTCTTC.

V is TRBV5-6 and J is TRBJ2-7, with 10 bases matching TRBD1. The ends lost 5 bases at V and 4 bases at J; junction bases unmatched: 6. This CDR3 has 14 residues. Germline V lookup: CDR1 SGHDT, CDR2 YYEEEE. The CDR3 bases are TGTGCCAGCAGTACCGGGACAGGGGTGTACGAGCAGTACTTC. It codes for CASSTGTGVYEQYF.

The chain is built from TRBV7-6 and TRBJ2-5; possible D gene TRBD2, 5 bases. Trimming stripped 1 base from V and 2 bases from J, with 14 bases between. In germline, CDR1 is SGHVS, CDR2 FNYEAQ. The CDR3 sequence is 16 residues long. CDR3 in amino acids: CASSLGVGLDQETQYF. DNA for the CDR3: TGTGCCAGCAGCTTAGGTGTTGGACTGGATCAAGAGACCCAGTACTTC.

V is TRBV6-6 and J is TRBJ2-3, with TRBD1 matching over 9 bases. V dropped 1 base and J dropped 6; count of bases not matched to a gene: 5. There are 15 residues in the CDR3. CDR1 is MNHNY, CDR2 SVGAGI, per germline (reference sequence). The CDR3 is CASSYWDRVSDTQYF. DNA of the CDR3: TGTGCCAGCAGTTACTGGGACAGGGTATCGGATACGCAGTATTTT.

The V and J genes are TRBV19 and TRBJ2-7; D is possibly TRBD2 (6 bases). The CDR3 loop spans 15 amino acids. V was cut by 4 bases and J by 7 bases, with 20 bases left in between. Per germline, CDR1 LNHDA and CDR2 SQIVND (reference sequence). CDR3 nucleotides: TGTGCCAGTAGTACCACCGGGACTTCGACGGGAGAGCAGTACTTC. Translated: CASSTTGTSTGEQYF.

This rearrangement joins TRBV9 to TRBJ2-1; 9 bases are a match to TRBD2. The germline V gene encodes CDR1 SGDLS and CDR2 YYNGEE. With 2 bases clipped from V and 10 bases from J, the junction kept 4 bases outside the gene matches. The CDR3 length is 13 residues. This chain's CDR3 is CASSVGLAGEQFF. CDR3 nucleotide sequence: TGTGCCAGCAGCGTTGGGCTAGCGGGGGAGCAGTTCTTC.

This rearrangement joins TRBV4-2 to TRBJ1-2, with TRBD1 matching 7 bases. With V trimmed by 1 base and J by 1 base, 12 bases remained unmatched. The CDR3 runs to 18 residues. The germline V gene has CDR1 LGHNA and CDR2 YNFKEQ. Here the CDR3 reads CASSQAGTAVDFNYGYTF. Here the CDR3 DNA reads TGTGCCAGCAGCCAAGCCGGGACAGCCGTAGATTTTAACTATGGCTACACCTTC.

This sequence joins TRBV19 and TRBJ2-3; perhaps TRBD1 as D (6 bases). This CDR3 has 17 residues. Germline CDR1 is LNHDA and CDR2 is SQIVND (reference sequence). The ends were cut back, 8 bases at V and 0 bases at J, with 21 bases in the middle. CDR3 region: CASEGTSKGTSTDTQYF. The CDR3 DNA is TGTGCCAGTGAGGGGACATCCAAAGGGACCAGCACAGATACGCAGTATTTT.

The rearrangement joins TRBV5-1 to TRBJ2-2, with 7 positions matching TRBD2. CDR1 SGHRS and CDR2 YFSETQ come from the germline V gene. The CDR3 has 14 residues. V trimming: 3 bases; J trimming: 5 bases; junction bases outside the gene matches: 4. Written as DNA, the CDR3 is TGCGCCAGCAGCTGGACTAGTACAACCGGGGAGCTGTTTTTT. It is translated as CASSWTSTTGELFF.

This chain links TRBV5-1 with TRBJ2-1; the D gene is possibly TRBD1 (5 bases). Germline CDR1 SGHRS, CDR2 YFSETQ. The CDR3 has 12 residues. The germline V and J ends were trimmed by 5 bases and 4 bases, with 7 bases remaining between them. The CDR3 spells CASSPGYNEQFF. As DNA, the CDR3 is TGCGCCAGCAGTCCAGGGTACAATGAGCAGTTCTTC.

This chain uses TRBV6-1 with TRBJ2-7; 10 positions match TRBD1. V dropped 1 base and J dropped 4; count of bases not matched to a gene: 1. Germline V gene lookup returns CDR1 MNHNS and CDR2 SASEGT. The CDR3 runs to 14 residues. The CDR3 DNA is TGTGCCAGCAGTGAAGGGACAGGGGGTTACGAGCAGTACTTC. Its translation is CASSEGTGGYEQYF.

This clone has only a few counts. One junction end disagrees with the germline gene, perhaps due to a read error. The chain joins TRBV7-7 to TRBJ1-1, with D hard to call. The CDR3 runs 15 residues. Germline CDR1 reads SSHAT; CDR2 reads FNYEAQ (reference sequence). The CDR3 nucleotides are TGTGCTAGCAGCTTATCGGGATTCTTTGGTACTGAAGCTTTCTTT. It yields the protein CASSLSGFFGTEAFF.

In this sample, this clone turned up once. This sequence joins TRBV2 and TRBJ2-7; 12 bases match TRBD2. The V segment lost 6 bases and the J segment 5 bases; nucleotides outside the gene matches: 11. Germline V lookup: CDR1 SNHLY, CDR2 FYNNEI. The CDR3 is 16 residues long. CDR3 residues: CASRGELAGGGDEQYF. The CDR3 DNA reads as TGTGCCAGCAGAGGAGAACTAGCGGGGGGAGGGGACGAGCAGTACTTC. The full variable domain, completed using reference TRBV2 and TRBJ2-7, is EPEVTQTPSHQVTQMGQEVILRCVPISNHLYFYWYRQILGQKVEFLVSFYNNEISEKSEIFDDQFSVERPDGSNFTLKIRSTKLEDSAMYFCASRGELAGGGDEQYFGPGTRLTVT.

V usage is TRBV15 and J usage is TRBJ2-3, with 8 positions matching TRBD2. The CDR3 runs 13 residues. Trimming cost V 4 bases and J 4 bases; bases outside gene matches: 1. The germline V gene has CDR1 LNHNV and CDR2 YYDKDF (reference sequence). The CDR3 protein is CATSTGGADTQYF. The CDR3 bases are TGTGCCACCAGCACCGGGGGGGCAGATACGCAGTATTTT.

This chain links TRBV27 with TRBJ1-3; 7 positions match TRBD1. Germline V lookup: CDR1 MNHEY, CDR2 SMNVEV (reference sequence). With V trimmed by 6 bases and J by 5 bases, 7 bases remained unmatched. The CDR3 length is 14 residues. CDR3 amino acids: CASSPGQYRNTIYF. The CDR3 DNA reads TGTGCCAGCAGCCCGGGACAGTACCGAAACACCATATATTTT.

The sample holds a few counts of this clone. The rearrangement links TRBV4-1 to TRBJ2-5, with D maybe TRBD2 (7 bases). Germline V gene lookup returns CDR1 MGHRA and CDR2 YSYEKL. V gave up 0 bases and J gave up 5 bases, with 19 bases separating them. The CDR3 totals 17 residues. CDR3 DNA sequence: TGCGCCAGCAGCCAAGAGAGTTGGGGGGGCCGAGGGGAGACCCAGTACTTC. Translated: CASSQESWGGRGETQYF.

The chain combines TRBV7-4 with TRBJ2-1; 7 positions agree with TRBD2. The CDR3 is 16 amino acids. V was clipped by 7 bases and J by 5 bases; unmatched bases: 14. The germline gives CDR1 SGHVT, CDR2 SQSDAQ. The CDR3 is CASTPLGGRLDNEQFF. The CDR3 nucleotides read TGTGCCAGCACCCCCCTAGGCGGGAGATTGGACAATGAGCAGTTCTTC.

The chain combines TRBV6-1 with TRBJ1-3; TRBD1 aligns across 9 bases. CDR3 length equals 16 residues. Germline values: CDR1 MNHNS, CDR2 SASEGT. V shed 2 bases, J shed 2 bases, and the junction held 4 bases outside the gene matches. CDR3 nucleotide sequence: TGTGCCAGCAGTGAAAGGGACAGGGTTACTGGAAACACCATATATTTT. Translation gives CASSERDRVTGNTIYF.